This entry lists 16 T cell receptor beta chains sequenced from one sample in a study of shared clonotypes between healthy human individuals. Profiling relied on immunoSEQ multiplex PCR, and the TCRdb table lists in-frame clones only, not all of them. Among 700,000 or so clones, roughly 70% were seen once, and the ten largest hold less than 2%. Sequencing used memory CD4+ T cells sorted from blood. Described subset: CD45RA-negative fraction. The origin of the receptors is a woman aged 25 to 39 in good health.

Comment on this clone: Different DNA sequences within this sample yield the same CDR3. This sequence joins TRBV29-1 and TRBJ2-1; D unclear. The CDR3 runs 11 residues. The V and J ends lost 3 bases and 4 bases respectively, with 4 bases between them. Germline CDR1 is SQVTM and CDR2 is ANQGSEA. CDR3 sequence reads: CSVDQYNEQFF. The CDR3 DNA is TGCAGCGTTGACCAATACAATGAGCAGTTCTTC.

This chain joins TRBV14 and TRBJ1-4, with D uncertain. Looked up from germline, CDR1 is SGHDN and CDR2 is FVKESK. Trimming left V 0 bases short and J 6 bases short, with 11 bases between. The CDR3 length is 15 residues. The CDR3 reads CASSQEVGEYEKLFF. CDR3 nucleotide sequence: TGTGCCAGCAGCCAAGAAGTGGGAGAATATGAAAAACTGTTTTTT.

V is TRBV28 and J is TRBJ1-5; D remains unclear. The CDR3 loop spans 15 amino acids. Trimming removed 3 bases at V and 0 bases at J, with 9 bases between. Germline assignment: CDR1 MDHEN and CDR2 SYDVKM. The DNA of the CDR3 is TGTGCCAGCAGTTTTCGCAGAAATAGCAATCAGCCCCAGCATTTT. It is translated as CASSFRRNSNQPQHF.

The rearrangement uses TRBV5-8 and TRBJ1-5, with D unclear. V was clipped by 4 bases and J by 3 bases, with 14 bases between them. CDR1 is SGHTS, CDR2 YDEGEE, per germline. This CDR3 comprises 15 residues. CDR3 in DNA: TGTGCCAGCAGCGTAGCCCTCATTAACAATCAGCCCCAGCATTTT. Protein product: CASSVALINNQPQHF.

Turning to this clone: Being one base from a much bigger clone, this may be a read error. Other DNA sequences in this sample translate to the same CDR3. The DNA for the CDR3 is TGTGCCAGCAGCTTCCGGGGCAGGGGAATGGGGGATAATGAAAAACTGTTTTTT. Encoded protein: CASSFRGRGMGDNEKLFF. J is TRBJ1-4 and V is TRBV7-9, with a weak D call TRBD1 (6 bases). Looked up from germline, CDR1 is SEHNR and CDR2 is FQNEAQ (reference sequence). V was cut by 3 bases and J by 4 bases, with 21 bases left in between. The CDR3 consists of 18 residues.

The V call is TRBV29-1, the J call TRBJ2-1, with 9 nucleotides matching TRBD1. Germline trimming cut 7 bases from V and 5 bases from J; bases unmatched to any gene: 9. Germline CDR1 reads SQVTM; CDR2 reads ANQGSEA. The CDR3 consists of 14 residues. The chain's CDR3 is CSGTKGTGNNEQFF. In DNA, the CDR3 is TGCAGCGGTACGAAGGGGACAGGGAACAATGAGCAGTTCTTC.

This clone has just one count. This chain joins TRBV5-5 and TRBJ2-1; tentative D call: TRBD1 (6 bases). This CDR3 contains 15 residues. Trimming removed 4 bases at V and 3 bases at J, with 14 bases between. The germline V gene has CDR1 SGHKS and CDR2 YYEKEE (reference sequence). This CDR3 is CASSEAPGHYNEQFF. The DNA of the CDR3 is TGTGCCAGCAGCGAAGCGCCGGGACACTACAATGAGCAGTTCTTC. Full variable domain (remainder filled in from reference TRBV5-5 and TRBJ2-1): DAGVTQSPTHLIKTRGQQVTLRCSPISGHKSVSWYQQVLGQGPQFIFQYYEKEERGRGNFPDRFSARQFPNYSSELNVNALLLGDSALYLCASSEAPGHYNEQFFGPGTRLTVL.

The chain joins TRBV9 to TRBJ1-2; no reliable D call. The V end was cut by 2 bases, the J end by 10 bases, with 18 bases between. The CDR3 is 14 residues long. Germline values: CDR1 SGDLS, CDR2 YYNGEE. The CDR3, as DNA: TGTGCCAGCAGCGTCTTATTCTCCGCCGGGGACTACACCTTC. Its translation: CASSVLFSAGDYTF.

J is TRBJ2-7 and V is TRBV28; 8 positions agree with TRBD1. V trimming: 7 bases; J trimming: 3 bases; junction bases outside the gene matches: 11. From germline, CDR1 is MDHEN and CDR2 SYDVKM. CDR3 size: 15 residues. The CDR3 loop reads CASTPGQGNFYEQYF. The CDR3 DNA follows: TGTGCCAGCACCCCCGGACAGGGAAATTTCTACGAGCAGTACTTC.

The CDR3 protein is CASSSELTGAFF. CDR3 DNA sequence: TGTGCCAGCAGCTCAGAACTAACAGGAGCTTTCTTT. The rearrangement uses TRBV7-9 and TRBJ1-1; a possible D gene is TRBD1 (5 bases). Germline assignment: CDR1 SEHNR and CDR2 FQNEAQ (reference sequence). The CDR3 has 12 residues. Trimming pared 4 bases from V and 10 bases from J, leaving 13 bases between.

V gene TRBV4-1 combines with J gene TRBJ2-7, with D hard to call. Germline V gene sequence: CDR1 MGHRA, CDR2 YSYEKL. The CDR3 runs to 14 residues. Trimming took 1 base from V and 4 from J, leaving 11 bases between them. The CDR3 reads CASSQARTLYEQYF. As DNA, the CDR3 is TGCGCCAGCAGCCAAGCCAGAACCCTATACGAGCAGTACTTC.

V usage is TRBV28 and J usage is TRBJ1-5; weak D call: TRBD1 (5 bases). This CDR3 contains 17 residues. With 2 bases removed from V and 0 bases from J, the gap between germline ends came to 14 bases. The germline gives CDR1 MDHEN, CDR2 SYDVKM. The CDR3 DNA reads TGTGCCAGCAGTTTAGCACGGGGGTTTTATAGCAATCAGCCCCAGCATTTT. It is translated as CASSLARGFYSNQPQHF. Together with reference TRBV28 and TRBJ1-5, the CDR3 gives the full variable domain: DVKVTQSSRYLVKRTGEKVFLECVQDMDHENMFWYRQDPGLGLRLIYFSYDVKMKEKGDIPEGYSVSREKKERFSLILESASTNQTSMYLCASSLARGFYSNQPQHFGDGTRLSIL.

This chain connects TRBV19 to TRBJ1-2; 11 nucleotides line up with TRBD1. This CDR3 has 14 amino acids. The V and J ends lost 5 bases and 8 bases, in that order; junction bases with no gene match: 7. Germline lookup yields CDR1 LNHDA and CDR2 SQIVND (reference sequence). The chain's CDR3 is CASSDPGQGVGYTF. The CDR3 region has the DNA TGTGCCAGTAGTGACCCGGGACAGGGGGTCGGCTACACCTTC.

V gene TRBV29-1 combines with J gene TRBJ2-3; TRBD2 is a possible D gene (6 bases). Germline CDR1 and CDR2: SQVTM and ANQGSEA. The CDR3 spans 14 residues. V was trimmed by 5 bases and J by 4 bases, leaving 16 bases between them. The CDR3 here is CSVRARGIADTQYF. The DNA of the CDR3 is TGCAGCGTTCGGGCCCGGGGGATTGCAGATACGCAGTATTTT.

This chain links TRBV6-1 with TRBJ2-7; D tentatively fits TRBD1 or TRBD2 (6 bases each). The V gene's germline CDR1 is MNHNS and CDR2 SASEGT. The V gene lost 4 bases and the J gene lost 3 bases, with 19 bases spanning the gap. CDR3 length: 16 amino acids. Here the CDR3 reads CASSVQGLEGGYEQYF. The CDR3 DNA follows: TGTGCCAGCAGTGTGCAGGGCCTCGAGGGGGGCTACGAGCAGTACTTC.

The chain combines TRBV10-3 with TRBJ1-1; the D gene is possibly TRBD1 (5 bases). CDR1 and CDR2 from the germline V gene are ENHRY and SYGVKD. V was shortened by 4 bases and J by 6 bases, with 15 bases between the two germline ends. This CDR3 is 14 amino acids long. CDR3 coding DNA: TGTGCCATCAGTGCGGACGTGGGGACCGCTGAAGCTTTCTTT. Translating it yields CAISADVGTAEAFF.